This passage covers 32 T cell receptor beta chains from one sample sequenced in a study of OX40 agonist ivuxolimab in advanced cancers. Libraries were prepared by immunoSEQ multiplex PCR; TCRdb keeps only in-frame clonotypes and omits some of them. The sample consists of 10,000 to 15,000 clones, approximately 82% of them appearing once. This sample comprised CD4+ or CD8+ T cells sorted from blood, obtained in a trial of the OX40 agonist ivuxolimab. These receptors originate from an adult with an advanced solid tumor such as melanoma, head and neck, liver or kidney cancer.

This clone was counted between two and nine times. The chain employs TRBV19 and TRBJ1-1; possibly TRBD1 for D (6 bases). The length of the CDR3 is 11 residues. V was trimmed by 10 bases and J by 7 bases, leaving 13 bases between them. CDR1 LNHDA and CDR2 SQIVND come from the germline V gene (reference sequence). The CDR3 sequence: CAIRQGHEAFF. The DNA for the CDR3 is TGTGCCATCCGTCAGGGGCATGAAGCTTTCTTT.

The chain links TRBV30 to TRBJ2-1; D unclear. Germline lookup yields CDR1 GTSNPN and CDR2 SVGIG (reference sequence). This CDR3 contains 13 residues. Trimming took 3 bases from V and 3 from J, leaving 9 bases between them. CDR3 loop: CAWRPPGYNEQFF. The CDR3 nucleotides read TGTGCCTGGAGGCCCCCAGGCTACAATGAGCAGTTCTTC.

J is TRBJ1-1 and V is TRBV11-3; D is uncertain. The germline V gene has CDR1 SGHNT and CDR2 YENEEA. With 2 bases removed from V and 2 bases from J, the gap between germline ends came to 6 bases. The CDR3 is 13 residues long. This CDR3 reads CASSLFQNTEAFF. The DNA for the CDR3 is TGTGCCAGCAGCTTATTTCAAAACACTGAAGCTTTCTTT.

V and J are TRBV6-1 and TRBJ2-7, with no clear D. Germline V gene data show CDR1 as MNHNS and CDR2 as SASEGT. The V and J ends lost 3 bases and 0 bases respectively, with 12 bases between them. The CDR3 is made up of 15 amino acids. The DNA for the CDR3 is TGTGCCAGCAGTGACGGGCAGGTCTTCTCCTACGAGCAGTACTTC. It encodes CASSDGQVFSYEQYF.

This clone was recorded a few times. For the CDR3, the DNA is TGTGCCAGCAGTTACTCCCCCACCCCCGGGAATGGCTACACCTTC. As protein: CASSYSPTPGNGYTF. The chain recombines TRBV6-5 with TRBJ1-2; D ambiguous. Germline values: CDR1 MNHEY, CDR2 SVGAGI. The CDR3 extends over 15 amino acids. V was trimmed by 0 bases and J by 6 bases, leaving 14 bases between them.

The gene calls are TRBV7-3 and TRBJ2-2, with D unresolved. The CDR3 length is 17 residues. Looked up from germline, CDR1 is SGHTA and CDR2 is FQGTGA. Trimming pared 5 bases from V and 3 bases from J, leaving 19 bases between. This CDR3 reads CASSHIPVWPYTGELFF. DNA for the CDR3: TGTGCCAGCAGCCATATCCCGGTTTGGCCCTACACCGGGGAGCTGTTTTTT.

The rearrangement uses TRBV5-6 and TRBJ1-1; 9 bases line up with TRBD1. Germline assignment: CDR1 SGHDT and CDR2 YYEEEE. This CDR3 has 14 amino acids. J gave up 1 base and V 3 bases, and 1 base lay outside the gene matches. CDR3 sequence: CASSWGQGNTEAFF. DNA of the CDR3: TGTGCCAGCAGCTGGGGACAGGGGAACACTGAAGCTTTCTTT.

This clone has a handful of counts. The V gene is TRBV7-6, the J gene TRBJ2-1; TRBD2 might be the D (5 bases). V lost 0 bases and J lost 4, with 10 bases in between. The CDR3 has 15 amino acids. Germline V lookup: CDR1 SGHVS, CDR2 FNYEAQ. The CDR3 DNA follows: TGTGCCAGCAGCTTAGCGGGAGTTGGTTACAATGAGCAGTTCTTC. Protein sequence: CASSLAGVGYNEQFF. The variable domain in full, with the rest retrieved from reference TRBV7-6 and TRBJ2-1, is GAGVSQSPRYKVTKRGQDVALRCDPISGHVSLYWYRQALGQGPEFLTYFNYEAQQDKSGLPNDRFSAERPEGSISTLTIQRTEQRDSAMYRCASSLAGVGYNEQFFGPGTRLTVL.

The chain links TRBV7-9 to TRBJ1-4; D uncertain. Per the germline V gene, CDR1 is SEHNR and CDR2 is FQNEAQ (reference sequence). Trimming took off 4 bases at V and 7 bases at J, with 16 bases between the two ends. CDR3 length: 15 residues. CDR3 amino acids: CASSSGPAGGEKLFF. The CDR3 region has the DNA TGTGCCAGCAGCTCCGGACCCGCAGGCGGTGAAAAACTGTTTTTT.

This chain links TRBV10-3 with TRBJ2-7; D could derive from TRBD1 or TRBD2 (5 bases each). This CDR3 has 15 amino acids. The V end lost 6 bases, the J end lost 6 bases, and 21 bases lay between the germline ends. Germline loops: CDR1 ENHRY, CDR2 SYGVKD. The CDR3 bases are TGTGCCATCAGGGTCGATGGGGGACGTCGCCCCGAGCAGTACTTC. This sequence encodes CAIRVDGGRRPEQYF.

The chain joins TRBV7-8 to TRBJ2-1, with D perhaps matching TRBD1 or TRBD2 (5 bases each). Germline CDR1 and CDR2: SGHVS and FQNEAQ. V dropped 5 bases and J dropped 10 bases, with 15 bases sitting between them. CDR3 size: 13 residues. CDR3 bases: TGTGCCAGCAGCCCCATCGGGGACGCGGAGCAGTTCTTC. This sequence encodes CASSPIGDAEQFF. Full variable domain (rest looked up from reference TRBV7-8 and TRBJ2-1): GAGVSQSPRYKVAKRGQDVALRCDPISGHVSLFWYQQALGQGPEFLTYFQNEAQLDKSGLPSDRFFAERPEGSVSTLKIQRTQQEDSAVYLCASSPIGDAEQFFGPGTRLTVL.

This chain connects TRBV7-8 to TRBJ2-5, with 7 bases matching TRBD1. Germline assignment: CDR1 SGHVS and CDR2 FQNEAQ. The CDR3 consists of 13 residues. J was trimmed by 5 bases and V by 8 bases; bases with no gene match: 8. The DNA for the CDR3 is TGTGCCAGCGGAAAGACAGGGAAGGAGACCCAGTACTTC. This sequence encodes CASGKTGKETQYF.

The CDR3 sequence is CASSEVGTGGDEQYF. As DNA, the CDR3 is TGTGCCAGCAGTGAAGTTGGGACAGGGGGCGACGAGCAGTACTTC. V is TRBV6-1 and J is TRBJ2-7, with 12 bases that match TRBD1. Germline lookup yields CDR1 MNHNS and CDR2 SASEGT. The CDR3 is 15 amino acids. V gave up 1 base and J gave up 5 bases; unmatched junction bases: 3.

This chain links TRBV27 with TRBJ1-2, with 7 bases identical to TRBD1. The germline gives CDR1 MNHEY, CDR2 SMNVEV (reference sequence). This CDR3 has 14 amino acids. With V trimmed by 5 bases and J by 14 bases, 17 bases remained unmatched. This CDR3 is CASSPNSGTVSNTF. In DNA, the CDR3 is TGTGCCAGCAGTCCCAACTCCGGGACAGTTTCCAATACCTTC.

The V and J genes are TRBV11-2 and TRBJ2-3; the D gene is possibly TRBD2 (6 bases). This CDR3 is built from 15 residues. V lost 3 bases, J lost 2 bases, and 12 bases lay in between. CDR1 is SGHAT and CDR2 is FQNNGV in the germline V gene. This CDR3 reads CASSFGSGDTDTQYF. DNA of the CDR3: TGTGCCAGCAGCTTCGGGAGTGGGGACACAGATACGCAGTATTTT.

CDR3 in DNA: TGTGCCAGCCGGGACAGTCGGTCGAACACTGAAGCTTTCTTT. Translating it yields CASRDSRSNTEAFF. V gene TRBV6-4 combines with J gene TRBJ1-1; TRBD1 aligns across 7 bases. CDR1 is MRHNA and CDR2 is SNTAGT in the germline V gene. The trim removed 8 bases at V and 1 base at J, leaving 7 bases unmatched. This CDR3 has 14 amino acids.

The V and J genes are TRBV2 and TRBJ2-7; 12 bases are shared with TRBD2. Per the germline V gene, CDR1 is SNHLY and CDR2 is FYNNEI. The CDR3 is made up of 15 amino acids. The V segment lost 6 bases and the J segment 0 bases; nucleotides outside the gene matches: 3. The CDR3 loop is CASRVLAGGSYEQYF. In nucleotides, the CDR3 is TGTGCCAGCAGGGTACTAGCGGGGGGCTCCTACGAGCAGTACTTC.

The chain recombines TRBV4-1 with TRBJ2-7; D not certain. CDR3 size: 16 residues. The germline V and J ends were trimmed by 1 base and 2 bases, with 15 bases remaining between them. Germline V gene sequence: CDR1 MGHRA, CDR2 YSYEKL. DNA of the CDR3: TGCGCCAGCAGCCAAGGGGGAATTGACAATACCTACGAGCAGTACTTC. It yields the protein CASSQGGIDNTYEQYF.

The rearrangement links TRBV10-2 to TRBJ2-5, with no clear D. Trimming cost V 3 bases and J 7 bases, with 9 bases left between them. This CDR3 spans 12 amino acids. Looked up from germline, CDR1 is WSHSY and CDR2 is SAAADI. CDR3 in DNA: TGCGCCAGCAGTGATGCGGTATGGACCCAGTACTTC. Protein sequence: CASSDAVWTQYF.

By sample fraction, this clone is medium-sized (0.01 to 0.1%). CDR3 nucleotides: TGCGCCAGCAGCTTGGGACGGAACACTGAAGCTTTCTTT. It codes for CASSLGRNTEAFF. The chain combines TRBV5-1 with TRBJ1-1, with unresolved D. The CDR3 runs 13 residues. Germline V CDR1 and CDR2: SGHRS, YFSETQ. V lost 0 bases and J lost 1, with 4 bases in between.

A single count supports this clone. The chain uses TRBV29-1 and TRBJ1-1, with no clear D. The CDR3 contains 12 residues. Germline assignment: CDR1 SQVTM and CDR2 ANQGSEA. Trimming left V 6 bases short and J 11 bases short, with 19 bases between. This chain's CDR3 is CSVYPGLPRAFF. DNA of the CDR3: TGCAGCGTCTATCCCGGACTGCCTCGGGCTTTCTTT.

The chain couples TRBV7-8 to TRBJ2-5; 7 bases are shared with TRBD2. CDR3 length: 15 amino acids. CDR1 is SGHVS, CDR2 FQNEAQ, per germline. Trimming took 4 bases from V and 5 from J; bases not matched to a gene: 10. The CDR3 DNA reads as TGTGCCAGCAGCTCGGGAGCGGGATCGAGCGAGACCCAGTACTTC. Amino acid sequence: CASSSGAGSSETQYF.

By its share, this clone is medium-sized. For the CDR3, the DNA is TGCGCCAGCAGCTTGGGGCGCTGGTACGAGCAGTACTTC. This codes for CASSLGRWYEQYF. The chain has TRBV5-1 and TRBJ2-7; D uncertain. The CDR3 runs to 13 residues. Trimming took 0 bases from V and 4 from J, leaving 8 bases between them. Germline assignment: CDR1 SGHRS and CDR2 YFSETQ.

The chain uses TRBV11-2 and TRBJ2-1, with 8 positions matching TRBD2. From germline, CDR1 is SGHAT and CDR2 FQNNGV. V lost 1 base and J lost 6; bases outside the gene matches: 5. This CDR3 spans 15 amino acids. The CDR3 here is CASSLVAGGGNEQFF. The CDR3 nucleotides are TGTGCCAGCAGCTTAGTCGCGGGAGGCGGCAATGAGCAGTTCTTC.

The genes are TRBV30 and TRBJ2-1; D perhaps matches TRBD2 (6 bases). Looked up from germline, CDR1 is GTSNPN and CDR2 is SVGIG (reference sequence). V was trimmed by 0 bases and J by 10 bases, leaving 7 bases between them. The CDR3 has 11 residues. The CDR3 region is CAWSVSGEQFF. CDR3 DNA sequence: TGTGCCTGGAGTGTAAGCGGGGAGCAGTTCTTC.

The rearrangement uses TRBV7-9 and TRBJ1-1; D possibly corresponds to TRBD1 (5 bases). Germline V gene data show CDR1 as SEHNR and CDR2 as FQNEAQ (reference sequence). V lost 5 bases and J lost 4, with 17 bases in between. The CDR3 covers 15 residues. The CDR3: CASSPDGGMGTEAFF. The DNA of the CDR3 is TGTGCCAGCAGCCCAGATGGGGGAATGGGCACTGAAGCTTTCTTT.

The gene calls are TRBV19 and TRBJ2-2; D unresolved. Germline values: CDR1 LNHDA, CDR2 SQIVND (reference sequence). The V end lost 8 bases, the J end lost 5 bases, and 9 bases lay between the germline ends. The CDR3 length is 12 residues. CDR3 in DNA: TGTGCCAGTTTTTCTTGGACCGGGGAGCTGTTTTTT. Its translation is CASFSWTGELFF.

CDR3 protein: CASSLAGSYEQYF. The DNA of the CDR3 is TGTGCCAGCAGCTTAGCTGGGTCCTACGAGCAGTACTTC. The rearrangement joins TRBV7-9 to TRBJ2-7; D unresolved. Germline CDR1 is SEHNR and CDR2 is FQNEAQ (reference sequence). The CDR3 runs to 13 residues. V was pared by 0 bases and J by 1 base, with 4 bases between.

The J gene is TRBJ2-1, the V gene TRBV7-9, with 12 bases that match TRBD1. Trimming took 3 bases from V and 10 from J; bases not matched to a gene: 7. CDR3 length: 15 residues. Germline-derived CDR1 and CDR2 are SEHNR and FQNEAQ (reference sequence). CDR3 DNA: TGTGCCAGCAGCTTTCCGGGACAGGGGGCGCGGGAGCAGTTCTTC. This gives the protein CASSFPGQGAREQFF.

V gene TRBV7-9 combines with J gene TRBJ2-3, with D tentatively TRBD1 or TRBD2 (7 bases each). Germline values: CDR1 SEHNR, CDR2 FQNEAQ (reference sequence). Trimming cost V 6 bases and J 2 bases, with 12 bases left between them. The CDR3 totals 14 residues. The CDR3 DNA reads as TGTGCCAGCAGGCAGGGGGGGCTCACAGATACGCAGTATTTT. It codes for CASRQGGLTDTQYF.

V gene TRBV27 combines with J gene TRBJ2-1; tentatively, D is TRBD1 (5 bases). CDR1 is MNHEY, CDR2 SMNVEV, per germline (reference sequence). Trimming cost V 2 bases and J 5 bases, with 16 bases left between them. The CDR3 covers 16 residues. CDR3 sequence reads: CASSLGAQYPDNEQFF. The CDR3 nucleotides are TGTGCCAGCAGTTTAGGGGCCCAATATCCCGACAATGAGCAGTTCTTC.

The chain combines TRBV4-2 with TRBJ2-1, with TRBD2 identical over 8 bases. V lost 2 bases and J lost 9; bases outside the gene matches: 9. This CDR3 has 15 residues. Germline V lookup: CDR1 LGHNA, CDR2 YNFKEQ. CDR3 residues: CASSQRREVVGEQFF. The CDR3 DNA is TGTGCCAGCAGCCAAAGGCGGGAGGTTGTAGGTGAGCAGTTCTTC.